This TCR beta chain was sequenced in a study of T cells after yellow fever vaccination. V was cut by 6 bases and J by 2 bases, with 4 bases left in between. CDR1 is DFQATT and CDR2 is SNEGSKA in the germline V gene (reference sequence). This CDR3 spans 10 amino acids. Each CDR3 protein is one row after TCRdb ran MiXCR on the 5' RACE reads. In the table there are more than 300,000 distinct CDR3 sequences, about 10% of which are singletons. The sample here was CD4+ T cells sorted from PBMCs, taken 45 days after the yellow fever booster vaccination. The V call is TRBV20-1, the J call TRBJ1-1, with D unresolved. The clonotype comes from a young man who received the YFV17D yellow fever vaccine. The CDR3 DNA sequence: TGCAGTGCGAGCAACACTGAAGCTTTCTTT. The encoded protein is CSASNTEAFF.